A selection of T cell receptor beta chains follows, all from one sample in a study of shared clonotypes between healthy human individuals. Measured with immunoSEQ multiplex PCR; TCRdb has only the in-frame clones, and not every one. The profile shows about 680,000 clones, just over 90% of them singletons. The sample was naive CD8+ T cells sorted from blood. Every receptor here comes from a man aged 25-45 years in good health. Both conserved end residues are part of each CDR3. Each record gives: clone size, V gene, D gene, J gene, CDR3 DNA, CDR3 protein. D genes are given only for firm matches. Expanded clones get a size class; other rows say once, few or many, or leave the size out.

.,TRBV27,TRBD1,TRBJ2-7,TGTGCCAGCAGTTTGTACGGGACAGGTCCTTCCTACGAGCAGTACTTC,CASSLYGTGPSYEQYF
.,TRBV6-1,TRBD1,TRBJ1-1,TGTGCCAGCAGTGAATTTAGGACAGGGAACACTGAAGCTTTCTTT,CASSEFRTGNTEAFF
.,TRBV6-5,.,TRBJ2-5,TGTGCCAGCAGTTACTCGGGGGGAGTAAGCGGGGAGACCCAGTACTTC,CASSYSGGVSGETQYF
.,TRBV28,.,TRBJ1-1,TGTGCCAGCAGTTTGAGAAACACTGAAGCTTTCTTT,CASSLRNTEAFF
.,TRBV6-4,.,TRBJ2-7,TGTGCCAGCAGTGACGGGCTGGCCCCGAGCTCCTACGAGCAGTACTTC,CASSDGLAPSSYEQYF
.,TRBV2,.,TRBJ2-7,TGTGCCAGCAGTGAGTCGGGCAGCCACTCCTACGAGCAGTACTTC,CASSESGSHSYEQYF
.,TRBV12-2,.,TRBJ2-2,TGTGCAAGTCGCTCTCTAGCGGGAGTAACCGGGGAGCTGTTTTTT,CASRSLAGVTGELFF
once,TRBV5-4,TRBD1,TRBJ2-1,TGTGCCAGCAGGTGGGGGGACAGGGTAAATGAGCAGTTCTTC,CASRWGDRVNEQFF
.,TRBV2,.,TRBJ1-2,TGTGCCCCCAAGGGACTGCATGGCTACACCTTC,CAPKGLHGYTF
.,TRBV7-9,TRBD2,TRBJ2-1,TGTGCCAGCAGCACTAGCGGCTTGTACAATGAGCAGTTCTTC,CASSTSGLYNEQFF
.,TRBV7-2,TRBD2,TRBJ2-5,TGTGCCAGCAGCTTAGAGGGGGGGTTAGCGGGAGGAGGAGAGACCCAGTACTTC,CASSLEGGLAGGGETQYF
.,TRBV5-6,.,TRBJ2-3,TGTGCCAGCAGCTCCTTACTACCTATGGACGTTAGCACAGATACGCAGTATTTT,CASSSLLPMDVSTDTQYF
.,TRBV14,.,TRBJ2-1,TGTGCCAGCAGCGGGCCAATAGGGGTTGAGCAGTTCTTC,CASSGPIGVEQFF
.,TRBV10-2,.,TRBJ2-1,TGCGCCAGCGCCGTATCTAGTCCCTACAATGAGCAGTTCTTC,CASAVSSPYNEQFF
.,TRBV5-1,TRBD1,TRBJ1-1,TGCGCCAGCAGCACGAACAGGGGTCCCACTGAAGCTTTCTTT,CASSTNRGPTEAFF
once,TRBV15,.,TRBJ2-3,TGTGCCACCAGCAGAGAGGCTAGACAAGATACGCAGTATTTT,CATSREARQDTQYF
.,TRBV7-6,TRBD1,TRBJ1-5,TGTGCCAGCAGCTTATTCGGTGGGACAGGGGATCTCAATCAGCCCCAGCATTTT,CASSLFGGTGDLNQPQHF
.,TRBV27,.,TRBJ1-5,TGTGCCAGCAGTTTAAAAAGCAATCAGCCCCAGCATTTT,CASSLKSNQPQHF
.,TRBV7-3,TRBD2,TRBJ2-3,TGTGCCAGCAGCTGGCTAGCGGGCACAGATACGCAGTATTTT,CASSWLAGTDTQYF
.,TRBV7-9,TRBD1,TRBJ2-7,TGTGCCAGCAGCTCAGGACAGGGGTCCCACGAGCAGTACTTC,CASSSGQGSHEQYF
.,TRBV4-1,TRBD1,TRBJ2-7,TGCGCCAGCAGCTGGGACAGAAGCTCCTACGAGCAGTACTTC,CASSWDRSSYEQYF
.,TRBV9,TRBD1,TRBJ1-2,TGTGCCAGCAGCGTGCGACAGGGCCCAAGGGATGGCTACACCTTC,CASSVRQGPRDGYTF
.,TRBV27,.,TRBJ2-1,TGTGCCAGCAGATTAGGGCCTTCACTAACCTACAATGAGCAGTTCTTC,CASRLGPSLTYNEQFF
.,TRBV7-6,TRBD1,TRBJ1-5,TGTGCCAGCAGCCTAACCGACAGGGTAGGTCAGCCCCAGCATTTT,CASSLTDRVGQPQHF
.,TRBV14,.,TRBJ2-7,TGTGCCAGCAGCCAATTTATGGCCCCTCCGTACGAGCAGTACTTC,CASSQFMAPPYEQYF
.,TRBV15,.,TRBJ2-5,TGTGCCACCAGCAGAGATTTAGCCTCTGAGACCCAGTACTTC,CATSRDLASETQYF
.,TRBV19,TRBD1,TRBJ2-7,TGTGCCAGTAGTATGAAAGGGGGACAGGGTGCCTACGAGCAGTACTTC,CASSMKGGQGAYEQYF
.,TRBV7-3,.,TRBJ1-1,TGTGCCAGCAGCTTAGCTCAACGGGGGAACACTGAAGCTTTCTTT,CASSLAQRGNTEAFF
once,TRBV9,.,TRBJ2-7,TGTGCCAGCAGCGTAGAAGGGGTGGACGAGCAGTACTTC,CASSVEGVDEQYF
.,TRBV4-3,.,TRBJ1-2,TGCGCCAGCAGCCAAGACTCCCAGGGTTCCGGGGGCTACACCTTC,CASSQDSQGSGGYTF
.,TRBV19,TRBD2,TRBJ2-7,TGTGCCAGTAGTATGTTAGCGGGAGCCTACGAGCAGTACTTC,CASSMLAGAYEQYF
once,TRBV9,.,TRBJ1-1,TGTGCCAGCAGCGTAGATCAGAACACTGAAGCTTTCTTT,CASSVDQNTEAFF
.,TRBV27,TRBD2,TRBJ2-7,TGTGCCAGCAGTCCCAGCGGGAGGGCCGCCTACGAGCAGTACTTC,CASSPSGRAAYEQYF
few,TRBV7-9,TRBD1,TRBJ2-1,TGTGCCAGCAGCTCGGGACAGGGCTCGCTCGATGAGCAGTTCTTC,CASSSGQGSLDEQFF
.,TRBV4-2,.,TRBJ2-1,TGTGCCAGCAGCCAAGCGGGTTTAACCAATGAGCAGTTCTTC,CASSQAGLTNEQFF
.,TRBV7-6,TRBD2,TRBJ2-1,TGTGCCAGCAGCTTAGCGGGGACTAGTCATTTGTACAATGAGCAGTTCTTC,CASSLAGTSHLYNEQFF
once,TRBV7-8,.,TRBJ2-7,TGTGCCAGCAGCTTAGGGAACCCAACCTACGAGCAGTACTTC,CASSLGNPTYEQYF
.,TRBV9,TRBD1,TRBJ1-2,TGTGCCAGCAGGACAGGGGCGGGCTACACCTTC,CASRTGAGYTF
.,TRBV7-2,TRBD1,TRBJ2-5,TGTGCCAGCAGCATAAACAGGGGGCGGGAGACCCAGTACTTC,CASSINRGRETQYF
.,TRBV9,TRBD2,TRBJ2-5,TGTGCCAGCAGCGTAGCTGGGACTAGCGGGACCCAGTACTTC,CASSVAGTSGTQYF
.,TRBV10-2,TRBD1,TRBJ1-5,TGCGCCAGCCGGGACAGAAATAGCAATCAGCCCCAGCATTTT,CASRDRNSNQPQHF